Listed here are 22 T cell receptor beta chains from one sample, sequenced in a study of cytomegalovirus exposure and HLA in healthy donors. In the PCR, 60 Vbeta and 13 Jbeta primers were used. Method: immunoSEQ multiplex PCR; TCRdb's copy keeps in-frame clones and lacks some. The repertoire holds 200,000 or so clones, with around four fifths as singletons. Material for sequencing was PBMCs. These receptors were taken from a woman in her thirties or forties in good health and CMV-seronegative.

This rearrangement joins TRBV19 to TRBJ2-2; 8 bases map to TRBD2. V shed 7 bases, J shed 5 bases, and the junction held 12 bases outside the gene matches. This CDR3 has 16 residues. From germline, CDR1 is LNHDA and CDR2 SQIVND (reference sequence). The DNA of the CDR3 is TGTGCCAGTACCCCACCCGGGACTAGGGAAACCGGGGAGCTGTTTTTT. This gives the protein CASTPPGTRETGELFF.

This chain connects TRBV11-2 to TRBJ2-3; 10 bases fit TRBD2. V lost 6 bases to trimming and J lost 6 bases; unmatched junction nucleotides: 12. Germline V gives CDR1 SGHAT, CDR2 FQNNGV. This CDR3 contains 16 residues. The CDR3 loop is CASRSVRLAGADTQYF. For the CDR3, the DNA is TGTGCCAGCAGATCCGTTCGGCTAGCGGGAGCGGATACGCAGTATTTT.

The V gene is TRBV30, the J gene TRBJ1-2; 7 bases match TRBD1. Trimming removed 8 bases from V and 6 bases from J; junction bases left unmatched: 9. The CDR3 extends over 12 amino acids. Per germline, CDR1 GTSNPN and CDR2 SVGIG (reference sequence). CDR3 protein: CARYRGRDGYTF. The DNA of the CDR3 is TGTGCCCGCTACAGGGGAAGAGATGGCTACACCTTC.

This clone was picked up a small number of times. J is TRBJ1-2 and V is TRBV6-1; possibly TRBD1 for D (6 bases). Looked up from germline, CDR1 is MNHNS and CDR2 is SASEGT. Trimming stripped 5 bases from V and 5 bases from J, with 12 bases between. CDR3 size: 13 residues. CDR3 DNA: TGTGCCAGCAGTAGGACCACAGGGTATGGCTACACCTTC. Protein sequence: CASSRTTGYGYTF.

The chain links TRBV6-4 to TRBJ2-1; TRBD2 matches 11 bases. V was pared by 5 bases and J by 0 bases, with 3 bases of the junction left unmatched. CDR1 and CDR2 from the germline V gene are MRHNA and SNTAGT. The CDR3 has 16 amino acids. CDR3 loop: CASSFTSGSSYNEQFF. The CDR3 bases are TGTGCCAGCAGTTTTACTAGCGGGAGCTCCTACAATGAGCAGTTCTTC.

The CDR3 region is CASSPGLSGYTF. CDR3 sequence (DNA): TGTGCCAGCAGCCCAGGGCTAAGTGGCTACACCTTC. V gene TRBV9 combines with J gene TRBJ1-2; tentative D call: TRBD1 (5 bases). CDR3 size: 12 residues. Germline V gene sequence: CDR1 SGDLS, CDR2 YYNGEE. Trimming left V 4 bases short and J 7 bases short, with 11 bases between.

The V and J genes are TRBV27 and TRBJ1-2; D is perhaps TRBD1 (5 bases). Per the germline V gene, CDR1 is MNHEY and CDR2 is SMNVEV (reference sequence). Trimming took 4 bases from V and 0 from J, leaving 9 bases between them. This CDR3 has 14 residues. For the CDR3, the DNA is TGTGCCAGCAGTTCGACAGACACTAACTATGGCTACACCTTC. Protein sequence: CASSSTDTNYGYTF.

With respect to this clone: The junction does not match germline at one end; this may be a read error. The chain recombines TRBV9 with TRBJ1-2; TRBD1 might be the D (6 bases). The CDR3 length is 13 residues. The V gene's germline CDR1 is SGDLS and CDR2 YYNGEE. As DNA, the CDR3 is TGTGCCAGCAACGTAGGTACAGGGCACGGCTACACCTTC. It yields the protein CASNVGTGHGYTF.

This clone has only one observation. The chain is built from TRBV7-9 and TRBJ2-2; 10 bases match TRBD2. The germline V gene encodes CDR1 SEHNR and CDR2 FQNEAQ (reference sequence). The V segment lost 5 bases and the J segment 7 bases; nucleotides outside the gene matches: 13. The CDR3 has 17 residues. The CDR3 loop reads CASSPLGSGRADGELFF. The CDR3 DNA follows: TGTGCCAGCAGCCCCCTGGGGAGCGGGAGGGCCGACGGGGAGCTGTTTTTT.

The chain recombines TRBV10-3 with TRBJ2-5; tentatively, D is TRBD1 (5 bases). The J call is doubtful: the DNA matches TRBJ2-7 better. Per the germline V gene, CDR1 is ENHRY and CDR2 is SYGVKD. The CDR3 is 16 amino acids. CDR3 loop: CAISEFLLGQDYEQYF. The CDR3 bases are TGTGCCATCAGTGAGTTTTTGTTGGGGCAGGACTACGAGCAGTACTTC.

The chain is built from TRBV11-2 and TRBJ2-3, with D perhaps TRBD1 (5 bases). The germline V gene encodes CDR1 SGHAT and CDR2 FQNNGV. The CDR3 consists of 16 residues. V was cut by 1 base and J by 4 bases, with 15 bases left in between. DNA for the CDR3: TGTGCCAGCAGCTTAGCCCACCTCAGGGTCCCAGATACGCAGTATTTT. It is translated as CASSLAHLRVPDTQYF.

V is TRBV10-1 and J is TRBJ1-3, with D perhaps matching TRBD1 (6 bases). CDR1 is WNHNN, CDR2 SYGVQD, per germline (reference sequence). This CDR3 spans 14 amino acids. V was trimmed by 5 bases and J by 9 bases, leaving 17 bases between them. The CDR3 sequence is CASSPGQSRSTIYF. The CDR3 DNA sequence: TGCGCCAGCAGTCCAGGACAGAGCCGAAGCACCATATATTTT.

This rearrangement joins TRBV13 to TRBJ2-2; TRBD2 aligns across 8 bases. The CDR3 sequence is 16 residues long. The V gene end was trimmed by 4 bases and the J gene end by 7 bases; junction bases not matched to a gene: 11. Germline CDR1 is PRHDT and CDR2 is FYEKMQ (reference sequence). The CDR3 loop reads CASSSGLAGGFGELFF. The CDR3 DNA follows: TGTGCCAGCAGCTCGGGTTTGGCGGGAGGATTCGGGGAGCTGTTTTTT. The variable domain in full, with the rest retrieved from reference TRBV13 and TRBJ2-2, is AAGVIQSPRHLIKEKRETATLKCYPIPRHDTVYWYQQGPGQDPQFLISFYEKMQSDKGSIPDRFSAQQFSDYHSELNMSSLELGDSALYFCASSSGLAGGFGELFFGEGSRLTVL.

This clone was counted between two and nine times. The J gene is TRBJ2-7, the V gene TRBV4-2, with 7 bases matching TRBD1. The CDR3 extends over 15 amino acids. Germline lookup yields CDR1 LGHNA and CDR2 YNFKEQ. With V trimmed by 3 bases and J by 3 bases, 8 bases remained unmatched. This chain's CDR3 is CASSQTAGGIYEQYF. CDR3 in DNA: TGTGCCAGCAGCCAGACGGCAGGGGGAATCTACGAGCAGTACTTC.

CDR3 DNA: TGTGCCAGCAGCCTGTTTGTCACAGATACGCAGTATTTT. Amino acids: CASSLFVTDTQYF. The chain employs TRBV9 and TRBJ2-3, with no clear D. From germline, CDR1 is SGDLS and CDR2 YYNGEE. There are 13 residues in the CDR3. Trimming pared 4 bases from V and 2 bases from J, leaving 8 bases between.

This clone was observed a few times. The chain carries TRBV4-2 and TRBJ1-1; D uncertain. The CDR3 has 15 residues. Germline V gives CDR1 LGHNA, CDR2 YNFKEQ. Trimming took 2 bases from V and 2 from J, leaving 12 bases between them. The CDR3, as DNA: TGTGCCAGCAGCCAAAACCGGGAATTTAACACTGAAGCTTTCTTT. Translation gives CASSQNREFNTEAFF.

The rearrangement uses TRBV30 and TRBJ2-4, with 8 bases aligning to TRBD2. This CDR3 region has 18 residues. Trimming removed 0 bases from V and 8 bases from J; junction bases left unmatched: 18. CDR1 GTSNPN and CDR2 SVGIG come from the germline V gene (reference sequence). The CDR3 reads CAWSVLRLASLGGDIQYF. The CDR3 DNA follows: TGTGCCTGGAGTGTTTTGAGACTAGCGAGTCTAGGGGGGGACATTCAGTACTTC.

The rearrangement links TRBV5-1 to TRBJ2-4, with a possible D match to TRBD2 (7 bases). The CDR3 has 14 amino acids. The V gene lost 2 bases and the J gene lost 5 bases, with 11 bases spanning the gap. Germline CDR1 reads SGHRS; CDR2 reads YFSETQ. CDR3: CASSLGGGENIQYF. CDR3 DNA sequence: TGCGCCAGCAGCTTAGGGGGGGGTGAAAACATTCAGTACTTC. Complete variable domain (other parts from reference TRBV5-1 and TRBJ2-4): KAGVTQTPRYLIKTRGQQVTLSCSPISGHRSVSWYQQTPGQGLQFLFEYFSETQRNKGNFPGRFSGRQFSNSRSEMNVSTLELGDSALYLCASSLGGGENIQYFGAGTRLSVL.

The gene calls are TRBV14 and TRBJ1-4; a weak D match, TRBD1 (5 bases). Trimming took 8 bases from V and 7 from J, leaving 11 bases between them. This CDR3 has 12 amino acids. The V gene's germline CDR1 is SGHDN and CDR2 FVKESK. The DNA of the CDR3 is TGTGCCAGCCGTCGGGGGGGTGAAAAACTGTTTTTT. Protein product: CASRRGGEKLFF. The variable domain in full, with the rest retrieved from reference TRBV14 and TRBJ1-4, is EAGVTQFPSHSVIEKGQTVTLRCDPISGHDNLYWYRRVMGKEIKFLLHFVKESKQDESGMPNNRFLAERTGGTYSTLKVQPAELEDSGVYFCASRRGGEKLFFGSGTQLSVL.

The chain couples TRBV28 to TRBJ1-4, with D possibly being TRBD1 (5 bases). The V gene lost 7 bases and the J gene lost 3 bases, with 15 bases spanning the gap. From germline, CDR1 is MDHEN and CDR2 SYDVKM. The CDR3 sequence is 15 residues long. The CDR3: CASTTHGTSNEKLFF. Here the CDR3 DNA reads TGTGCCAGCACCACACACGGGACTTCTAATGAAAAACTGTTTTTT.

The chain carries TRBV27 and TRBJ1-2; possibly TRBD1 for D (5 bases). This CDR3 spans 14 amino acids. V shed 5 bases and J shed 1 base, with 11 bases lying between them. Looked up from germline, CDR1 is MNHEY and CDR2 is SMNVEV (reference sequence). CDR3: CASSPGDFNYGYTF. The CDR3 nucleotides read TGTGCCAGCAGTCCCGGGGACTTTAACTATGGCTACACCTTC.

Written as DNA, the CDR3 is TGTGCCAGCAGTTTAGGTAGCAGAGTTCTTTATGGCTACACCTTC. This translates into CASSLGSRVLYGYTF. The rearrangement links TRBV28 to TRBJ1-2, with D uncertain. Trimming removed 2 bases from V and 5 bases from J, with 15 bases in between. Germline CDR1 and CDR2: MDHEN and SYDVKM. The CDR3 totals 15 residues.